These T cell receptor beta chains were read from a single sample in a study of human versus mouse CDR3 diversity and MHC coevolution. Measured with immunoSEQ multiplex PCR; TCRdb has only the in-frame clones, and not every one. The sample holds about 81,000 clones; just over 90% are singletons and the top ten take 1.3% to 1.5%. The sequenced material came from naive CD4+ T cells from blood. These receptors were obtained from a person aged 30 to 70 in good health. The CDR3 runs from the conserved cysteine through the conserved F or W.

CDR3 | V
CASSGDTDTQYF | TRBV9
CASSSPGAGTDTQYF | TRBV7-9
CASSRGTSGGAYNEQFF | TRBV5-8
CASSPRQGNEKLFF | TRBV7-9
CSVDGTGGMTNYGYTF | TRBV29-1
CASSVDRGTEQFF | TRBV7-3
CASSLYGSGQPGFTEAFF | TRBV7-3
CASSPLAVSSYEQYF | TRBV18
CASSDPGGLSYEQYF | TRBV28
CAIRGQGAGTEAFF | TRBV10-3
CASSDGREQYF | TRBV6-1
CAISGAGWGSSYNEQFF | TRBV10-3
CASSSGTADTEAFF | TRBV18
CASSPRVGGNQPQHF | TRBV2
CAISELGLAKNTGELFF | TRBV10-3
CASSPGRGYYEQYF | TRBV19
CASSQFSGVSYEQYF | TRBV18
CASIRQGRGTEEQYF | TRBV2
CASSLRPAGADYGYTF | TRBV7-2
CASSPRLAVDTQYF | TRBV11-2
CASSTAGTTHLPSLNEQFF | TRBV19
CASSPTSGVPYEQYF | TRBV11-2
CASSTLGQGPYGYTF | TRBV19
CASSLGGTGRYEQYF | TRBV7-8
CASTLDRVNEKLFF | TRBV11-2
CASGQLYGYTF | TRBV6-5
CATHSTQDRSPYEQYF | TRBV19
CASRPTGPFRNQPQHF | TRBV27
CASSRSVAPSTDTQYF | TRBV18
CASSDRLYGYTF | TRBV18
CASSTGTGGASNEKLFF | TRBV19
CASSVNRDKKNNEQFF | TRBV19
CASSLGIVDGYTF | TRBV5-1
CASSPTTGSYGYTF | TRBV27
CASSTRQGALSPLHF | TRBV7-2
CASSFDRGAPSSAKNIQYF | TRBV5-1
CASSLPSGARETQYF | TRBV5-6
CASSRRAETGNFGGYTF | TRBV4-2
CASKSGQGVYEQYF | TRBV7-2
CASSPTGTLNTGELFF | TRBV2
CASSYSSEQYF | TRBV2
CASMVRRGFF | TRBV25-1
CASSLGGQLHQPQHF | TRBV5-1
CASSVRGRNTEAFF | TRBV9